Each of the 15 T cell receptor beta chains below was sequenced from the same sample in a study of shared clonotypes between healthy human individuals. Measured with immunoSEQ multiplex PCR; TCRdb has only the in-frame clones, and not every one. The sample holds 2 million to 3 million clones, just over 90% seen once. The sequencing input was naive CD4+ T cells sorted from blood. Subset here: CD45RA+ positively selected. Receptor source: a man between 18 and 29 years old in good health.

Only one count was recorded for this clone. CDR3 sequence (DNA): TGCGCCAGCAGCCCGGTCGTGCGGGGAACAGATACGCAGTATTTT. Protein product: CASSPVVRGTDTQYF. This chain uses TRBV4-1 with TRBJ2-3; tentative D call: TRBD2 (6 bases). Between the trimmed V and J ends, which lost 4 bases and 3 bases, there was a span of 14 bases. The V gene's germline CDR1 is MGHRA and CDR2 YSYEKL. The CDR3 covers 15 residues.

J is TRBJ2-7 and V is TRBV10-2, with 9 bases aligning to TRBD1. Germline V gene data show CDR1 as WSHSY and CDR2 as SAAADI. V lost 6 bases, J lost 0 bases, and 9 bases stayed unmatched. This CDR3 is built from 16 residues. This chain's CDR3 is CASSQDGTGNSYEQYF. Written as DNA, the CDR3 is TGCGCCAGCAGCCAAGACGGGACAGGGAACTCCTACGAGCAGTACTTC.

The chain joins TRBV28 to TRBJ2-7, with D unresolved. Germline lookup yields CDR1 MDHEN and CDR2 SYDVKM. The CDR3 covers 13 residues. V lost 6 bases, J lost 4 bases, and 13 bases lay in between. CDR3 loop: CASRISVYYEQYF. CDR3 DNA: TGTGCCAGCAGGATATCCGTTTATTACGAGCAGTACTTC.

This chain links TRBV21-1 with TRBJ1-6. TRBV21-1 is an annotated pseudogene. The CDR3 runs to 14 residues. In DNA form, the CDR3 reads TGTGCCAGCAGCACCTCTGGCGGGAATTCACCCCTCCACTTT. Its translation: CASSTSGGNSPLHF.

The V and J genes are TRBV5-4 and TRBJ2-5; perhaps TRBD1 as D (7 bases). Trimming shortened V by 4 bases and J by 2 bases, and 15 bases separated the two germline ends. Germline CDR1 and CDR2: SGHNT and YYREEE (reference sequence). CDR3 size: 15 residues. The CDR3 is CASSGSRGRQETQYF. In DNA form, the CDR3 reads TGTGCCAGCAGCGGCAGCAGGGGGAGGCAAGAGACCCAGTACTTC.

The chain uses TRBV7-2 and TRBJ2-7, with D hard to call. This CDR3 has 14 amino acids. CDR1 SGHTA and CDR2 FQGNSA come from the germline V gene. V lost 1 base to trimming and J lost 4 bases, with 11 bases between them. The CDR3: CASSLEGWAYEQYF. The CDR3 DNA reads TGTGCCAGCAGCTTAGAAGGGTGGGCGTACGAGCAGTACTTC.

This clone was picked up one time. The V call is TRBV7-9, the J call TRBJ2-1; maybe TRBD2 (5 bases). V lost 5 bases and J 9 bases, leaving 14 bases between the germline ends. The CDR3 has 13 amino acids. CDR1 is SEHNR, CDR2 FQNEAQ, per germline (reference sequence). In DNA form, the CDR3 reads TGTGCCAGCAGCCATAGGGATGGGAGTGAGCAGTTCTTC. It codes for CASSHRDGSEQFF.

The CDR3 bases are TGTGCCAGCAGCGTAGCACTAGCGATCAACAATGAGCAGTTCTTC. Protein sequence: CASSVALAINNEQFF. This rearrangement joins TRBV9 to TRBJ2-1; 7 bases are shared with TRBD2. The CDR3 contains 15 residues. Losses at the gene ends were 0 bases for V and 5 bases for J; bases not matched to a gene: 5. CDR1 is SGDLS and CDR2 is YYNGEE in the germline V gene.

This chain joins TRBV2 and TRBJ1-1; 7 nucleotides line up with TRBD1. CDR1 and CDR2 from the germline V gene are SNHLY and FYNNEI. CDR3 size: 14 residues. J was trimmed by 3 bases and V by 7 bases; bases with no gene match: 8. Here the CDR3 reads CASKGAGGYTEAFF. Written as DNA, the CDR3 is TGTGCCAGCAAGGGGGCAGGGGGTTACACTGAAGCTTTCTTT.

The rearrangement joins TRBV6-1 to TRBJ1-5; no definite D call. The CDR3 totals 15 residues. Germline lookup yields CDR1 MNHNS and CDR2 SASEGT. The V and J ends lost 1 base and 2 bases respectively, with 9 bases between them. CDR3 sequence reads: CASSEGFPRNQPQHF. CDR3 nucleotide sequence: TGTGCCAGCAGTGAAGGGTTCCCCCGCAATCAGCCCCAGCATTTT.

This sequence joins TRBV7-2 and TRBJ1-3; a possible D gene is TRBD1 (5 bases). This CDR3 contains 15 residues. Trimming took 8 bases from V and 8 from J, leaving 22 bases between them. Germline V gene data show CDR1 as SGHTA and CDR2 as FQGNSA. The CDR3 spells CASSGTALSGDTIYF. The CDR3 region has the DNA TGTGCCAGCTCAGGGACCGCTCTCTCCGGCGACACCATATATTTT.

This CDR3 reads CASSLLLGANVLTF. CDR3 DNA: TGCGCCAGCAGCTTGCTCCTTGGGGCCAACGTCCTGACTTTC. The chain combines TRBV5-1 with TRBJ2-6; D remains ambiguous. The germline V and J ends were trimmed by 1 base and 3 bases, with 5 bases remaining between them. This CDR3 has 14 amino acids. CDR1 and CDR2 from the germline V gene are SGHRS and YFSETQ.

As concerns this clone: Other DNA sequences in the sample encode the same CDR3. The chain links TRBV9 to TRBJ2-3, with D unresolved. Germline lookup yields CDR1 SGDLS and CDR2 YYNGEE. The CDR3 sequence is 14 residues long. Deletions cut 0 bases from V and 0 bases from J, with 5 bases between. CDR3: CASSVESSTDTQYF. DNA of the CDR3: TGTGCCAGCAGCGTAGAATCCAGCACAGATACGCAGTATTTT. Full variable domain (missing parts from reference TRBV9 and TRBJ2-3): DSGVTQTPKHLITATGQRVTLRCSPRSGDLSVYWYQQSLDQGLQFLIQYYNGEERAKGNILERFSAQQFPDLHSELNLSSLELGDSALYFCASSVESSTDTQYFGPGTRLTVL.

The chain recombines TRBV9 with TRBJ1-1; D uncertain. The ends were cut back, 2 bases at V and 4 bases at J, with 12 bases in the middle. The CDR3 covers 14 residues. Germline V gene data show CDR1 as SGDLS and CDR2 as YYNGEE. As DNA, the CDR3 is TGTGCCAGCAGCGTGCTCGCCTCCAGCACTGAAGCTTTCTTT. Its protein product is CASSVLASSTEAFF.

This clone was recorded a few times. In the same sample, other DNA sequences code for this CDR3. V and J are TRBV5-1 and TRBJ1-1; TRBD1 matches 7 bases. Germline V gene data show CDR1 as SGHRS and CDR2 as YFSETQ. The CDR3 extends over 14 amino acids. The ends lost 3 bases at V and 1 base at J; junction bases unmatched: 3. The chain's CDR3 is CASSSGTANTEAFF. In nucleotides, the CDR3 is TGCGCCAGCAGCTCGGGGACAGCGAACACTGAAGCTTTCTTT.